This TCR beta chain emerged from a study of T cell responses to AZD1222 COVID-19 vaccine. Whole-study context: Doses given second, at about 4 or about 12 weeks, were pooled.

The CDR3 has 14 amino acids. V lost 1 base, J lost 2 bases, and 12 bases lay in between. The V gene's germline CDR1 is GTSNPN and CDR2 SVGIG (reference sequence). This table comes from immunoSEQ multiplex PCR, and its TCRdb copy is limited to in-frame clones, with some not included. Here the sample spans about 110,000 clones, just over 85% being singletons. Note on this clone: No antigen is known for it.

General study findings and limits: In a largely white British group with more females than males, clonal diversity was possibly underestimated. Epitopes outside B.1.351 and B.1.1.7 mutated regions reportedly drew nearly half of spike TCRs. Baseline seropositives among AZD1222 recipients totaled only five or six.

The sequencing here drew on peripheral blood, taken on day 0 of AZD1222 vaccination. The clonotype was recovered from an adult in good health. The chain joins TRBV30 to TRBJ2-7; D perhaps matches TRBD1 (5 bases). The CDR3 DNA reads as TGTGCCTGGAGTGACCGCCGACAGACCTACGAGCAGTACTTC. Translation gives CAWSDRRQTYEQYF.